Listed below are T cell receptor beta chains from one sample, sequenced in a study of T cells in Graves' hyperthyroidism and ophthalmopathy. TCRdb used MiXCR to reprocess the multiplex PCR reads, holding one entry per CDR3 protein. The sample shows approximately 710,000 distinct CDR3 sequences, around 16% of them seen only once. The sequencing sample was made of blood. The receptor source for this set is a man aged 50 to 59 with Graves' hyperthyroidism. Both conserved end residues are part of each CDR3. D genes are given only for firm matches. Some rows have no size entry. The others give once, few or many, or a class for an expanded clone.

D gene: NA; clone size: NA; V gene: TRBV10-3; J gene: TRBJ1-5; CDR3 protein: CAIRGESNQPQHF; CDR3 DNA: TGTGCCATCAGGGGGGAGAGCAATCAGCCCCAGCATTTT
D gene: TRBD1; clone size: many; V gene: TRBV7-2; J gene: TRBJ2-3; CDR3 protein: CASIRTGGGGRDTQYF; CDR3 DNA: TGTGCCAGCATCAGGACAGGGGGAGGAGGTCGAGATACGCAGTATTTT
D gene: NA; clone size: many; V gene: TRBV20-1; J gene: TRBJ2-5; CDR3 protein: CSASFLETQYF; CDR3 DNA: TGCAGTGCTAGTTTCCTGGAGACCCAGTACTTC
D gene: TRBD1; clone size: many; V gene: TRBV28; J gene: TRBJ1-6; CDR3 protein: CASSLTGQENSPLHF; CDR3 DNA: TGTGCCAGCAGTCTCACCGGACAGGAGAATTCACCCCTCCACTTT
D gene: NA; clone size: NA; V gene: TRBV20-1; J gene: TRBJ1-4; CDR3 protein: CSARRIKGGNEKLFF; CDR3 DNA: TGCAGTGCCCGCAGGATCAAAGGGGGTAATGAAAAACTGTTTTTT
D gene: TRBD1; clone size: many; V gene: TRBV28; J gene: TRBJ1-1; CDR3 protein: CASSLLAGGLGTEAFF; CDR3 DNA: TGTGCCAGCAGTTTATTGGCAGGGGGCCTCGGGACTGAAGCTTTCTTT
D gene: TRBD2; clone size: NA; V gene: TRBV27; J gene: TRBJ2-3; CDR3 protein: CASSLPIGVAGDADTQYF; CDR3 DNA: TGTGCCAGCAGTTTACCTATCGGGGTAGCGGGAGACGCAGATACGCAGTATTTT
D gene: NA; clone size: NA; V gene: TRBV4-2; J gene: TRBJ2-2; CDR3 protein: CASTVGVSNTGGLFF; CDR3 DNA: TGTGCCAGCACCGTAGGGGTATCCAACACCGGGGGGCTGTTTTTT
D gene: TRBD2; clone size: many; V gene: TRBV13; J gene: TRBJ2-7; CDR3 protein: CASSEGTSGDYEQYF; CDR3 DNA: TGTGCCAGCAGCGAAGGGACTAGCGGGGACTACGAGCAGTACTTC
D gene: NA; clone size: few; V gene: TRBV7-3; J gene: TRBJ2-7; CDR3 protein: CASSLNGDHYEQYF; CDR3 DNA: TGTGCCAGCAGCTTAAATGGGGACCATTACGAGCAGTACTTC
D gene: TRBD2; clone size: many; V gene: TRBV9; J gene: TRBJ2-1; CDR3 protein: CASSVGGLAGVNEQFF; CDR3 DNA: TGTGCCAGCAGCGTAGGAGGGCTAGCGGGAGTGAATGAGCAGTTCTTC
D gene: TRBD1; clone size: NA; V gene: TRBV18; J gene: TRBJ2-7; CDR3 protein: CASSNDRGLGEQYF; CDR3 DNA: TGTGCCAGCTCAAACGACAGGGGTTTGGGCGAGCAGTACTTC
D gene: NA; clone size: many; V gene: TRBV2; J gene: TRBJ2-1; CDR3 protein: CASSELAPEQFF; CDR3 DNA: TGTGCCAGCAGTGAACTAGCGCCCGAGCAGTTCTTC
D gene: NA; clone size: many; V gene: TRBV27; J gene: TRBJ2-7; CDR3 protein: CASSVLTSPRGYEQYF; CDR3 DNA: TGTGCCAGCAGTGTCTTGACTTCACCTAGGGGCTACGAGCAGTACTTC
D gene: NA; clone size: few; V gene: TRBV5-1; J gene: TRBJ2-2; CDR3 protein: CASSLEVGYNTGELFF; CDR3 DNA: TGCGCCAGCAGCTTGGAAGTAGGGTATAACACCGGGGAGCTGTTTTTT
D gene: NA; clone size: NA; V gene: TRBV7-3; J gene: TRBJ2-7; CDR3 protein: CASSISVGVYEQYF; CDR3 DNA: TGTGCCAGCAGTATTAGCGTCGGGGTCTACGAGCAGTACTTC
D gene: NA; clone size: few; V gene: TRBV24-1; J gene: TRBJ2-1; CDR3 protein: CATSSVGLGSYNEQFF; CDR3 DNA: TGTGCCACCAGCTCCGTTGGGTTGGGGTCCTACAATGAGCAGTTCTTC
D gene: NA; clone size: many; V gene: TRBV20-1; J gene: TRBJ2-7; CDR3 protein: CSARDTLRGSSYEQYF; CDR3 DNA: TGCAGTGCTAGAGATACCTTGAGGGGATCGTCCTACGAGCAGTACTTC
D gene: TRBD2; clone size: many; V gene: TRBV12-3/TRBV12-4; J gene: TRBJ2-1; CDR3 protein: CASSFAAGGPSSYNEQFF; CDR3 DNA: TGTGCCAGCAGTTTTGCGGCGGGGGGACCCAGCTCCTACAATGAGCAGTTCTTC
D gene: TRBD1; clone size: NA; V gene: TRBV7-2; J gene: TRBJ2-1; CDR3 protein: CASSLEGTGLYNEQFF; CDR3 DNA: TGTGCCAGCAGCTTAGAGGGGACAGGATTATACAATGAGCAGTTCTTC
D gene: NA; clone size: many; V gene: TRBV28; J gene: TRBJ1-4; CDR3 protein: CASSFPPTNEKLFF; CDR3 DNA: TGTGCCAGCAGTTTTCCACCAACTAATGAAAAACTGTTTTTT
D gene: NA; clone size: few; V gene: TRBV3-1; J gene: TRBJ2-3; CDR3 protein: CASSQRGSTDTQYF; CDR3 DNA: TGTGCCAGCAGCCAACGGGGGAGCACAGATACGCAGTATTTT
D gene: NA; clone size: NA; V gene: TRBV2; J gene: TRBJ1-3; CDR3 protein: CASSFLFGGNTIYF; CDR3 DNA: TGTGCCAGCAGTTTCTTGTTCGGGGGAAACACCATATATTTT
D gene: NA; clone size: many; V gene: TRBV27; J gene: TRBJ2-7; CDR3 protein: CASSSPRGSGYEQYF; CDR3 DNA: TGTGCCAGCAGTTCCCCGAGGGGGTCGGGATACGAGCAGTACTTC
D gene: NA; clone size: few; V gene: TRBV20-1; J gene: TRBJ2-1; CDR3 protein: CSAPISGRAYNEQFF; CDR3 DNA: TGCAGTGCCCCCATTAGCGGTAGAGCCTACAATGAGCAGTTCTTC
D gene: NA; clone size: many; V gene: TRBV5-1; J gene: TRBJ1-6; CDR3 protein: CASKDRASNSPLHF; CDR3 DNA: TGCGCCAGTAAAGACAGAGCTTCTAATTCACCCCTCCACTTT
D gene: NA; clone size: NA; V gene: TRBV20-1; J gene: TRBJ2-3; CDR3 protein: CSAIVSRADTQYF; CDR3 DNA: TGCAGTGCTATAGTTAGTCGGGCAGATACGCAGTATTTT
D gene: TRBD2; clone size: once; V gene: TRBV7-4; J gene: TRBJ2-5; CDR3 protein: CASSLASGRAEETQYF; CDR3 DNA: TGTGCCAGCAGCCTCGCGAGCGGGAGGGCCGAAGAGACCCAGTACTTC
D gene: TRBD1; clone size: many; V gene: TRBV28; J gene: TRBJ1-5; CDR3 protein: CASSRGQETPNQPQHF; CDR3 DNA: TGTGCCAGCAGCCGAGGACAGGAAACCCCCAATCAGCCCCAGCATTTT
D gene: NA; clone size: NA; V gene: TRBV7-8; J gene: TRBJ2-7; CDR3 protein: CASSQKTEGGFEYEQYF; CDR3 DNA: TGCGCCAGCAGCCAAAAAACCGAGGGGGGTTTTGAGTACGAGCAGTACTTC
D gene: NA; clone size: NA; V gene: TRBV7-2; J gene: TRBJ1-2; CDR3 protein: CASSLQGQGRGYTF; CDR3 DNA: TGTGCCAGCAGCTTACAGGGTCAGGGTCGGGGCTACACCTTC
D gene: TRBD1; clone size: few; V gene: TRBV7-9; J gene: TRBJ1-2; CDR3 protein: CASSPRSDRGGGYTF; CDR3 DNA: TGTGCCAGCAGCCCCCGCTCGGACAGGGGGGGTGGCTACACCTTC
D gene: TRBD2; clone size: many; V gene: TRBV7-9; J gene: TRBJ2-7; CDR3 protein: CASSLPGLAGSYEQYF; CDR3 DNA: TGTGCCAGCAGCTTGCCGGGACTAGCGGGCTCCTACGAGCAGTACTTC
D gene: NA; clone size: few; V gene: TRBV6-2/TRBV6-3; J gene: TRBJ1-5; CDR3 protein: CASSYSAGFQPQHF; CDR3 DNA: TGTGCCAGCAGTTACTCCGCCGGGTTTCAGCCCCAGCATTTT
D gene: NA; clone size: many; V gene: TRBV5-1; J gene: TRBJ2-6; CDR3 protein: CASSETALGANVLTF; CDR3 DNA: TGCGCCAGCAGCGAGACGGCACTTGGGGCCAACGTCCTGACTTTC
D gene: NA; clone size: few; V gene: TRBV30; J gene: TRBJ2-3; CDR3 protein: CAGGLLPDTQYF; CDR3 DNA: TGTGCCGGAGGACTCCTTCCAGATACGCAGTATTTT
D gene: NA; clone size: many; V gene: TRBV28; J gene: TRBJ1-2; CDR3 protein: CASSFEGRGYGYTF; CDR3 DNA: TGTGCCAGCAGTTTTGAGGGGCGCGGATATGGCTACACCTTC
D gene: TRBD2; clone size: many; V gene: TRBV28; J gene: TRBJ2-3; CDR3 protein: CASSLGGRGGTDTQYF; CDR3 DNA: TGTGCCAGCAGTTTAGGGGGGAGGGGAGGCACAGATACGCAGTATTTT
D gene: NA; clone size: many; V gene: TRBV28; J gene: TRBJ1-1; CDR3 protein: CASSLTHGNTEAFF; CDR3 DNA: TGTGCCAGCAGTTTAACCCACGGGAACACTGAAGCTTTCTTT
D gene: TRBD1; clone size: NA; V gene: TRBV28; J gene: TRBJ1-5; CDR3 protein: CASIPPGQGRNQPQHF; CDR3 DNA: TGTGCCAGCATTCCCCCGGGACAGGGGCGCAATCAGCCCCAGCATTTT
D gene: NA; clone size: many; V gene: TRBV11-2; J gene: TRBJ2-3; CDR3 protein: CASSHPGSSTDTQYF; CDR3 DNA: TGTGCCAGCAGCCACCCAGGGTCTAGCACAGATACGCAGTATTTT
D gene: TRBD2; clone size: once; V gene: TRBV20-1; J gene: TRBJ2-3; CDR3 protein: CSARRDYAVTDTQYF; CDR3 DNA: TGCAGTGCTAGAAGGGACTATGCGGTCACAGATACGCAGTATTTT
D gene: TRBD2; clone size: many; V gene: TRBV7-9; J gene: TRBJ2-1; CDR3 protein: CASSPSGRERNEQFF; CDR3 DNA: TGTGCCAGCAGCCCAAGCGGGAGAGAACGCAATGAGCAGTTCTTC
D gene: TRBD1; clone size: few; V gene: TRBV18; J gene: TRBJ1-1; CDR3 protein: CASSPLTGKNTEAFF; CDR3 DNA: TGTGCCAGCTCACCATTGACAGGGAAGAACACTGAAGCTTTCTTT
D gene: NA; clone size: many; V gene: TRBV30; J gene: TRBJ2-5; CDR3 protein: CAFPGTRQETQYF; CDR3 DNA: TGTGCCTTCCCCGGGACCCGCCAAGAGACCCAGTACTTC
D gene: TRBD1; clone size: many; V gene: TRBV11-1; J gene: TRBJ2-7; CDR3 protein: CASSAGQGSTYEQYF; CDR3 DNA: TGTGCCAGCAGCGCGGGACAGGGGAGTACCTACGAGCAGTACTTC
D gene: NA; clone size: many; V gene: TRBV28; J gene: TRBJ1-4; CDR3 protein: CASSFEGLENEKLFF; CDR3 DNA: TGTGCCAGCAGTTTTGAGGGGTTGGAAAATGAAAAACTGTTTTTT
D gene: NA; clone size: NA; V gene: TRBV19; J gene: TRBJ2-1; CDR3 protein: CASSISRTEQFF; CDR3 DNA: TGTGCCAGTAGTATTAGTAGGACCGAGCAGTTCTTC
D gene: NA; clone size: NA; V gene: TRBV28; J gene: TRBJ2-3; CDR3 protein: CASSLPGSFTDTQYF; CDR3 DNA: TGTGCCAGCAGTTTACCCGGCTCATTCACAGATACGCAGTATTTT
D gene: NA; clone size: few; V gene: TRBV27; J gene: TRBJ1-1; CDR3 protein: CASRVSGDTEAFF; CDR3 DNA: TGTGCCAGCAGAGTCTCAGGGGATACTGAAGCTTTCTTT
D gene: TRBD1; clone size: few; V gene: TRBV18; J gene: TRBJ1-2; CDR3 protein: CASSHDNRDRVYGYTF; CDR3 DNA: TGTGCCAGCTCACACGATAACCGGGACAGGGTTTATGGCTACACCTTC
D gene: TRBD1; clone size: many; V gene: TRBV6-1; J gene: TRBJ1-4; CDR3 protein: CASSPGQPNEKLFF; CDR3 DNA: TGTGCCAGCAGTCCGGGACAGCCTAATGAAAAACTGTTTTTT
D gene: NA; clone size: many; V gene: TRBV28; J gene: TRBJ2-1; CDR3 protein: CASSPSSGVSYNEQFF; CDR3 DNA: TGTGCCAGCAGTCCTAGCTCCGGGGTCTCCTACAATGAGCAGTTCTTC